This TCR beta chain was sequenced in a study of beta chain features in type 1 diabetes. Study results and limitations: All four CD4+ subsets of Type 1 diabetes patients contained TCRB CDR3s that were moderately but significantly shorter. Researchers cautioned that cDNA sequencing could over-represent cells with high TCR expression. Relative to healthy donors, patients appeared to have naive, central memory and Treg TCRB repertoires that were more similar.

The entirety of the isolated RNA underwent reverse transcription, so expressed TCRB transcripts were sequenced. Sequencing used immunoSEQ multiplex PCR; TCRdb keeps in-frame clones, though not all of them. The sample comprises around 500,000 clones, roughly 10% of which are singletons, and around 0.05% rests with the top ten. Deletions cut 6 bases from V and 8 bases from J, with 19 bases between. CDR1 is SNHLY and CDR2 is FYNNEI in the germline V gene. The CDR3 runs 15 residues. This clone came up a few times. As yet, its antigen is unknown. Isolation of CD4+ naive, central memory, regulatory and stem cell-like memory cells was achieved by sorting via CD45RO/CCR7/CD25/CD127/CD95/CD27.

The sample taken for sequencing was naive CD4+ T cells from blood. The source of this sequence is a young woman in good health. The chain has TRBV2 and TRBJ1-4; the D gene is possibly TRBD1 (5 bases). This CDR3 reads CASRGVQIVREKLFF. The CDR3 DNA is TGTGCCAGCAGAGGGGTACAGATAGTAAGGGAAAAACTGTTTTTT.